Listed here are 17 T cell receptor beta chains from one sample, sequenced in a study of vaccination and CD4 T cells after COVID-19. Antigens for these TCRs are unknown. Treatment noted: approximately nine-day PBMC culture with coronavirus spike peptide pools or control peptides (ViraFEST assay). CD4+ T cells that had been cultured provided DNA sequenced with the Oncomine TCR Beta short-read assay. TCRdb analysed the PCR reads with MiXCR anew, one entry per CDR3 protein. The top ten clones hold approximately 8.4% of a sample with over 12,000 distinct CDR3 sequences, 40% to 50% of them seen once. The sequenced sample consisted of CD4+ T cells from blood, cultured in vitro. The receptors originated from a human donor who had recovered from COVID-19.

The chain joins TRBV12-3 or TRBV12-4 to TRBJ2-7, with D tentatively TRBD2 (5 bases). This CDR3 spans 16 amino acids. Trimming cost V 4 bases and J 6 bases, with 22 bases left between them. The DNA of the CDR3 is TGTGCCAGCAGTTCGGGGTGGCAGACCAGTTCGGGCGAGCAGTACTTC. Its protein is CASSSGWQTSSGEQYF.

This chain uses TRBV28 with TRBJ2-7; 7 bases are shared with TRBD2. The ends lost 6 bases at V and 4 bases at J; junction bases unmatched: 12. The CDR3 totals 15 residues. The V gene's germline CDR1 is MDHEN and CDR2 SYDVKM. The CDR3 sequence is CASRVGRGIEYEQYF. The CDR3 DNA is TGTGCCAGCAGGGTGGGGCGGGGGATTGAGTACGAGCAGTACTTC.

This clonotype was seen a handful of times. The CDR3 protein is CAISDSGGADTQYF. CDR3 coding DNA: TGTGCCATCAGTGATAGCGGGGGGGCAGATACGCAGTATTTT. This chain joins TRBV10-3 and TRBJ2-3; TRBD2 aligns across 11 bases. V was clipped by 3 bases and J by 4 bases; unmatched bases: 0. The CDR3 totals 14 residues. Germline-derived CDR1 and CDR2 are ENHRY and SYGVKD.

The V and J genes are TRBV5-4 and TRBJ2-7; possibly TRBD1 for D (5 bases). Deletions cut 0 bases from V and 0 bases from J, with 10 bases between. Germline CDR1 SGHNT, CDR2 YYREEE (reference sequence). CDR3 length: 15 residues. The CDR3 region has the DNA TGTGCCAGCAGCTTGGCAGGGCGCTTCTCCTACGAGCAGTACTTC. Translated: CASSLAGRFSYEQYF.

The rearrangement links TRBV20-1 to TRBJ2-7, with a possible D match to TRBD1 (5 bases). Germline-derived CDR1 and CDR2 are DFQATT and SNEGSKA (reference sequence). The CDR3 is 13 residues long. As DNA, the CDR3 is TGCAGCGCCGACGGTGGGGCGGACTACGAGCAGTACTTC. Protein sequence: CSADGGADYEQYF.

The chain links TRBV19 to TRBJ1-2, with 9 bases lining up with TRBD1. Trimming took 7 bases from V and 2 from J; bases not matched to a gene: 11. The germline V gene has CDR1 LNHDA and CDR2 SQIVND (reference sequence). CDR3 length: 16 amino acids. CDR3 in amino acids: CASIVSTGGSNYGYTF. CDR3 nucleotides: TGTGCCAGTATTGTATCAACAGGGGGCTCGAACTATGGCTACACCTTC.

This chain joins TRBV20-1 and TRBJ1-1, with TRBD1 as a possible D gene (6 bases). This CDR3 region has 15 residues. The germline V gene encodes CDR1 DFQATT and CDR2 SNEGSKA (reference sequence). The germline V and J ends were trimmed by 3 bases and 1 base, with 15 bases remaining between them. The CDR3 bases are TGCAGTGCTAGTTTTACAGGGATTCGGAACACTGAAGCTTTCTTT. Translating gives CSASFTGIRNTEAFF.

This chain joins TRBV5-1 and TRBJ1-1, with 7 bases that match TRBD1. The CDR3 totals 14 residues. Germline trimming cut 4 bases from V and 1 base from J; bases unmatched to any gene: 4. Germline V gives CDR1 SGHRS, CDR2 YFSETQ. DNA of the CDR3: TGCGCCAGCAGCCCCAACAGGGGGAACACTGAAGCTTTCTTT. The encoded protein is CASSPNRGNTEAFF.

The chain recombines TRBV12-3 or TRBV12-4 with TRBJ1-2; D might be TRBD1 (6 bases). Trimming pared 6 bases from V and 4 bases from J, leaving 15 bases between. This CDR3 has 14 amino acids. CDR3 amino acids: CASSSGLGAYGYTF. CDR3 nucleotide sequence: TGTGCCAGCAGCTCCGGATTGGGGGCCTATGGCTACACCTTC.

This clonotype was counted a few times. V and J are TRBV27 and TRBJ2-5, with 8 nucleotides matching TRBD1. Germline CDR1 reads MNHEY; CDR2 reads SMNVEV (reference sequence). V gave up 4 bases and J gave up 3 bases; unmatched junction bases: 1. The CDR3 sequence is 13 residues long. CDR3 sequence reads: CASSSTGEETQYF. Written as DNA, the CDR3 is TGTGCCAGCAGTTCGACAGGGGAAGAGACCCAGTACTTC.

This clonotype was seen just once. V gene TRBV7-2 combines with J gene TRBJ2-4; D is uncertain. The ends were cut back, 5 bases at V and 7 bases at J, with 15 bases in the middle. CDR1 is SGHTA, CDR2 FQGNSA, per germline. The length of the CDR3 is 14 residues. The CDR3 sequence: CASSIKGAGNIQYF. CDR3 DNA sequence: TGTGCCAGCAGCATTAAGGGCGCTGGGAACATTCAGTACTTC.

The J gene is TRBJ2-1, the V gene TRBV20-1; no definite D call. There are 12 residues in the CDR3. Per the germline V gene, CDR1 is DFQATT and CDR2 is SNEGSKA (reference sequence). The V gene lost 4 bases and the J gene lost 5 bases, with 9 bases spanning the gap. The CDR3 DNA follows: TGCAGTGCTAAAGGGCCAAACAATGAGCAGTTCTTC. Residues: CSAKGPNNEQFF.

The chain joins TRBV12-3 or TRBV12-4 to TRBJ1-1; the D gene is possibly TRBD1 (5 bases). The length of the CDR3 is 12 residues. V lost 6 bases, J lost 8 bases, and 13 bases lay in between. CDR3 region: CASRTGLTEAFF. For the CDR3, the DNA is TGTGCCAGCAGGACGGGACTGACAGAAGCTTTCTTT.

This clonotype was recorded a few times. V gene TRBV2 combines with J gene TRBJ2-7; D ambiguous. The germline gives CDR1 SNHLY, CDR2 FYNNEI. V lost 8 bases to trimming and J lost 0 bases, with 14 bases between them. CDR3 size: 14 residues. DNA for the CDR3: TGTGCCAGCCAAAGCAAGGGCAGCTCCTACGAGCAGTACTTC. Translating gives CASQSKGSSYEQYF.

This chain joins TRBV2 and TRBJ1-6; D unresolved. This CDR3 is built from 12 residues. Trimming shortened V by 1 base and J by 11 bases, and 6 bases separated the two germline ends. In germline, CDR1 is SNHLY, CDR2 FYNNEI. The CDR3 reads CASSEVLPPLHF. The CDR3 DNA follows: TGTGCCAGCAGTGAAGTATTGCCACCCCTCCACTTT.

V usage is TRBV19 and J usage is TRBJ2-7; TRBD2 agrees at 7 bases. V was clipped by 6 bases and J by 4 bases; unmatched bases: 12. The length of the CDR3 is 15 residues. From germline, CDR1 is LNHDA and CDR2 SQIVND (reference sequence). The CDR3: CASSPRRTGGYEQYF. As DNA, the CDR3 is TGTGCCAGTAGCCCACGTCGGACGGGAGGTTACGAGCAGTACTTC.

The V gene is TRBV7-2, the J gene TRBJ1-2, with a weak D call TRBD1 (6 bases). CDR1 and CDR2 from the germline V gene are SGHTA and FQGNSA. There are 13 residues in the CDR3. Trimming pared 5 bases from V and 2 bases from J, leaving 9 bases between. Here the CDR3 reads CASSPDRNYGYTF. The CDR3 bases are TGTGCCAGCAGCCCGGACAGAAACTATGGCTACACCTTC.